The source of this T cell receptor beta chain is a study of shared clonotypes between healthy human individuals. Trimming removed 5 bases at V and 8 bases at J, with 12 bases between. This CDR3 comprises 12 residues. Germline V gene lookup returns CDR1 SGHNT and CDR2 YENEEA. This clone has just one count. Measured with immunoSEQ multiplex PCR; TCRdb has only the in-frame clones, and not every one. The sample holds about 1 million clones, around 76% seen once. The receptor's source is a man between 18 and 29 years old in good health. V usage is TRBV11-3 and J usage is TRBJ1-1, with a possible D match to TRBD1 (5 bases). Sequencing used memory CD4+ T cells sorted from blood. As to subset: CD45RA-negative fraction. This CDR3 reads CASSADAGEAFF. CDR3 nucleotides: TGTGCCAGCAGCGCGGACGCAGGGGAAGCTTTCTTT.